This T cell receptor (beta chain) is from a study of cytomegalovirus exposure and HLA in healthy donors. Germline V gene lookup returns CDR1 SGHNT and CDR2 YYREEE (reference sequence). The CDR3 consists of 14 residues. The V gene lost 7 bases and the J gene lost 0 bases, with 12 bases spanning the gap. This clone was seen once. Measured with immunoSEQ multiplex PCR; TCRdb has only the in-frame clones, and not every one. The profile shows around 66,000 clones, approximately 96% of them singletons. The clonotype was recovered from a young woman in good health and CMV-seropositive. The rearrangement joins TRBV5-4 to TRBJ2-3; D is unclear. The specimen sequenced was PBMCs. The chain's CDR3 is CASLPQASTDTQYF. CDR3 bases: TGTGCCAGCCTTCCCCAGGCGAGCACAGATACGCAGTATTTT.